The entry that follows covers one T cell receptor (beta chain) sequence. This record comes from a study of control samples from healthy donors and cancer patients. Assay used: immunoSEQ multiplex PCR; TCRdb lists only in-frame clones, some missing. The sample yields about 130,000 clones, 80% to 95% seen once. The CDR3 has 15 residues. V trimming: 3 bases; J trimming: 6 bases; junction bases outside the gene matches: 9. Germline CDR1 SGHNT, CDR2 YYREEE (reference sequence). The sequenced sample was blood. The sequence was collected from a man in his forties in good health. The chain is built from TRBV5-4 and TRBJ2-1, with 7 bases aligning to TRBD1. This chain's CDR3 is CASSSETGMVNEQFF. The CDR3 DNA is TGTGCCAGCAGCTCCGAGACAGGGATGGTCAATGAGCAGTTCTTC. The full variable domain, completed using reference TRBV5-4 and TRBJ2-1, is ETGVTQSPTHLIKTRGQQVTLRCSSQSGHNTVSWYQQALGQGPQFIFQYYREEENGRGNFPPRFSGLQFPNYSSELNVNALELDDSALYLCASSSETGMVNEQFFGPGTRLTVL.